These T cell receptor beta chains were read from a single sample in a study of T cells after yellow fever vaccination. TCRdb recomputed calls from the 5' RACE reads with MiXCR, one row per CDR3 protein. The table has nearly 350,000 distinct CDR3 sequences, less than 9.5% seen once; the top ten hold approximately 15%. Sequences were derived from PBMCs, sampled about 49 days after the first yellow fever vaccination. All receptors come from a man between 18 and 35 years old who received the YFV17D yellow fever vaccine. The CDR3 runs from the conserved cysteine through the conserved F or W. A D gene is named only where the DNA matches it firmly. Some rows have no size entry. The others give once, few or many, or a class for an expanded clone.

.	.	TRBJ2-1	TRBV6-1	CASSPRNGAFNEQFF	TGTGCCAGCAGTCCTAGAAACGGGGCCTTCAATGAGCAGTTCTTC
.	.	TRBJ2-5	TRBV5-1	CASRLTSGRETQYF	TGTGCCAGCAGGTTGACTTCAGGGAGAGAGACCCAGTACTTC
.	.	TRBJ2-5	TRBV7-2	CASSLVASKRETQYF	TGTGCCAGCAGCTTAGTCGCTAGCAAAAGGGAGACCCAGTACTTC
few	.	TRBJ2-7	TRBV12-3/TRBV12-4	CASSLKSDEQYF	TGTGCCAGCAGTTTAAAGTCCGATGAGCAGTACTTC
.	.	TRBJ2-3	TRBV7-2	CASSSLGDTQYF	TGTGCCAGCAGCTCCCTGGGAGATACGCAGTATTTT
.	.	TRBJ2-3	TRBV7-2	CASSETDTNTDTQYF	TGTGCCAGCAGCGAAACGGACACCAACACAGATACGCAGTATTTT
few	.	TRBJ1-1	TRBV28	CASSLGGTAFEAFF	TGTGCCAGCAGTTTGGGGGGTACAGCTTTTGAAGCTTTCTTT
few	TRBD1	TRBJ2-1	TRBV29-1	CSVEERGGVHNEQFF	TGCAGCGTTGAAGAGCGAGGGGGCGTCCACAATGAGCAGTTCTTC
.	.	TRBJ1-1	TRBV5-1	CASSLEMDTEAFF	TGCGCCAGCAGCTTGGAGATGGACACTGAAGCTTTCTTT
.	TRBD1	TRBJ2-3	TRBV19	CASSAGTGINTQYF	TGTGCCAGTAGCGCCGGGACAGGGATTAATACGCAGTATTTT
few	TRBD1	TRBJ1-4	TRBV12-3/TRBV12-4	CASRQTGNEKLFF	TGTGCCAGCAGGCAGACAGGGAATGAAAAACTGTTTTTT
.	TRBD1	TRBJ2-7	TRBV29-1	CSVGTGGHEQYF	TGCAGCGTCGGGACAGGGGGCCACGAGCAGTACTTC
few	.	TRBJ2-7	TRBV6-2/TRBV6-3	CASSYPPARGDEQYF	TGTGCCAGCAGTTACCCACCGGCCAGGGGGGATGAGCAGTACTTC
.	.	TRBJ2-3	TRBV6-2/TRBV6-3	CASSSNREHRTDTQYF	TGTGCCAGCAGTTCTAACCGGGAGCACCGCACAGATACGCAGTATTTT
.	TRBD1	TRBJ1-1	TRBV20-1	CSASQVDRANTEAFF	TGCAGTGCTAGTCAGGTGGACAGGGCGAACACTGAAGCTTTCTTT
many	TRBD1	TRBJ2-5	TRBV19	CASSTGQGTRGQETQYF	TGTGCCAGTAGTACGGGACAGGGGACAAGGGGACAAGAGACCCAGTACTTC
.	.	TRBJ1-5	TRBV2	CASSTGTASNQPQHF	TGTGCCAGCAGTACCGGGACGGCTAGCAATCAGCCCCAGCATTTT
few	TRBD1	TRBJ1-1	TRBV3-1	CASSQYRGTEAFF	TGTGCCAGCAGCCAGTACAGGGGAACTGAAGCTTTCTTT
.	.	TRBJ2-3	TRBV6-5	CASSSIEYTQYF	TGTGCCAGCAGTTCGATTGAGTATACGCAGTATTTT
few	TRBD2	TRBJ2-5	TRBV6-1	CASSIGGSLQETQYF	TGTGCCAGCTCCATCGGGGGGTCCCTCCAAGAGACCCAGTACTTC
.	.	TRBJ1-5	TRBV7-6	CASSLTQVQESANQPQHF	TGTGCCAGCAGCTTAACTCAGGTGCAGGAATCGGCCAATCAGCCCCAGCATTTT
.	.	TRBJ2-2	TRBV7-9	CASSLDGDTGELFF	TGTGCCAGCAGCTTAGATGGTGACACCGGGGAGCTGTTTTTT
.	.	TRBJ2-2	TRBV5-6	CASSLEGRVWTNTGELFF	TGTGCCAGCAGCTTGGAGGGAAGGGTTTGGACCAACACCGGGGAGCTGTTTTTT
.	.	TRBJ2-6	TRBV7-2	CASSLLLNVLTF	TGTGCCAGCAGCTTACTTCTGAACGTCCTGACTTTC
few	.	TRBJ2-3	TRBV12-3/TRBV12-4	CASRNTDRSTDTQYF	TGTGCCAGCAGGAACACAGACCGAAGCACAGATACGCAGTATTTT
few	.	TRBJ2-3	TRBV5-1	CASSARPVEGDTQYF	TGCGCCAGCAGCGCCCGACCTGTCGAGGGGGATACGCAGTATTTT
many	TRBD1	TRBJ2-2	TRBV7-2	CASSRQGNTGELFF	TGTGCCAGCAGCCGACAGGGAAACACCGGGGAGCTGTTTTTT
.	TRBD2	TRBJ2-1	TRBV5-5	CASSLFRGGYNEQFF	TGTGCCAGCAGCTTGTTTCGGGGGGGGTACAATGAGCAGTTCTTC
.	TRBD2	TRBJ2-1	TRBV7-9	CASSWSGGGFDEQFF	TGTGCCAGCAGCTGGAGCGGGGGGGGGTTCGATGAGCAGTTCTTC
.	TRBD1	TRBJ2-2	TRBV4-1	CASSPTGGYNTGELFF	TGCGCCAGCAGCCCCACAGGGGGCTATAACACCGGGGAGCTGTTTTTT
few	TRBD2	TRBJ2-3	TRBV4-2	CASSQLGETSGSTDTQYF	TGTGCCAGCAGCCAACTGGGGGAAACTAGCGGAAGCACAGATACGCAGTATTTT
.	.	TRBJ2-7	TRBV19	CASSMFRGSFDEQYF	TGTGCCAGTAGTATGTTTAGGGGAAGTTTCGACGAGCAGTACTTC
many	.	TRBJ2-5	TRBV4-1	CASSQVPGEETQYF	TGCGCCAGCAGCCAAGTTCCAGGGGAAGAGACCCAGTACTTC
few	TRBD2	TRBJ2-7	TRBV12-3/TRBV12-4	CASSFSAGGGPGYEQYF	TGTGCCAGCAGTTTTTCGGCCGGGGGGGGGCCCGGTTACGAGCAGTACTTC
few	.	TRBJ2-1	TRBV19	CATQDRAASSYNEQFF	TGTGCCACACAAGATCGGGCAGCCAGCTCCTACAATGAGCAGTTCTTC
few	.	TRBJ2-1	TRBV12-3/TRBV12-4	CASSFPGSEQFF	TGTGCCAGCAGTTTCCCAGGGAGTGAGCAGTTCTTC
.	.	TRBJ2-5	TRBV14	CASSQDRAGRQETQYF	TGTGCCAGCAGCCAAGATCGGGCCGGGAGACAAGAGACCCAGTACTTC
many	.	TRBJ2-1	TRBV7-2	CASSSSGTYNEQFF	TGTGCCAGCAGCTCCTCCGGCACCTACAATGAGCAGTTCTTC
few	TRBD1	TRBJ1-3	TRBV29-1	CSVGQGAGNTIYF	TGCAGCGTTGGACAGGGGGCTGGAAACACCATATATTTT
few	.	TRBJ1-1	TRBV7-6	CASSLGYRSMNTEAFF	TGTGCCAGCAGCTTAGGGTACAGGTCTATGAACACTGAAGCTTTCTTT
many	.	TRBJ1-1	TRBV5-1	CASSPGSHEWTEAFF	TGCGCCAGCAGCCCGGGGTCCCATGAATGGACTGAAGCTTTCTTT
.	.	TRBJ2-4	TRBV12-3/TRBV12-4	CASSGQLAKNIQYF	TGTGCCAGCAGTGGACAGCTAGCCAAAAACATTCAGTACTTC
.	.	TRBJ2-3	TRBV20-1	CSASGGRGNTQYF	TGCAGTGCTAGCGGCGGAAGAGGGAATACGCAGTATTTT
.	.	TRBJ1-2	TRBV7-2	CASSPMQGRGGYTF	TGTGCCAGCAGCCCCATGCAGGGGCGAGGTGGCTACACCTTC
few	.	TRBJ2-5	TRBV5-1	CASSFDRETQYF	TGCGCCAGCAGCTTCGATCGAGAGACCCAGTACTTC
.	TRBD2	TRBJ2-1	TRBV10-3	CAISRWAGGPSSYNEQFF	TGTGCCATCAGCCGGTGGGCGGGGGGCCCCAGCTCCTACAATGAGCAGTTCTTC
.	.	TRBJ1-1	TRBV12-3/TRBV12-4	CASTVDSPNTEAFF	TGTGCCAGCACTGTCGACAGCCCGAACACTGAAGCTTTCTTT
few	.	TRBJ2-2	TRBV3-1	CASSGGSAGELFF	TGTGCCAGCAGCGGGGGGAGTGCCGGGGAGCTGTTTTTT
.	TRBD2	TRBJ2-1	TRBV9	CASSATLTLAGGHNEQFF	TGTGCCAGCAGCGCCACACTTACACTAGCGGGGGGGCACAATGAGCAGTTCTTC
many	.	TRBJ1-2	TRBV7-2	CASSPGRNYGYTF	TGTGCCAGCAGCCCAGGACGGAACTATGGCTACACCTTC
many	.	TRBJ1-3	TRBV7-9	CASSLQRFGGDTIYF	TGTGCCAGCAGCTTACAGCGGTTCGGAGGGGACACCATATATTTT
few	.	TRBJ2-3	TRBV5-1	CASSAGQPDTQYF	TGCGCCAGCAGCGCAGGTCAGCCAGATACGCAGTATTTT
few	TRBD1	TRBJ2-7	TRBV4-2	CASSQGQGSDEQYF	TGTGCCAGCAGCCAAGGACAGGGGTCGGACGAGCAGTACTTC
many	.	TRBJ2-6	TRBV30	CAWGLTGGANVLTF	TGTGCCTGGGGGCTTACCGGGGGGGCCAACGTCCTGACTTTC